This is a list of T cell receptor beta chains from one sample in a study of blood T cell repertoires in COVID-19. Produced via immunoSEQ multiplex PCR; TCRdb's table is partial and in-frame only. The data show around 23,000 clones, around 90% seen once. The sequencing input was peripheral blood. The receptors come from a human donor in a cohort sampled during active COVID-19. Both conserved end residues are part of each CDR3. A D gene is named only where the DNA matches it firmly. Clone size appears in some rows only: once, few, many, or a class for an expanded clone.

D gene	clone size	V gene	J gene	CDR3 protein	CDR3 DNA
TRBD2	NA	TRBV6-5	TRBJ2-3	CASAVRGGQDTQYF	TGTGCCAGCGCGGTCCGGGGGGGCCAGGATACGCAGTATTTT
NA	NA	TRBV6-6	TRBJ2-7	CASRKTGQSYEQYF	TGTGCCAGCAGAAAGACCGGACAGAGCTACGAGCAGTACTTC
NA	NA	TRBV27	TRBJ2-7	CASSSQGLDRYSYEQYF	TGTGCCAGCAGTTCCCAGGGACTGGACCGTTACTCCTACGAGCAGTACTTC
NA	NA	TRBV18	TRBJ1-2	CASSPDVQGVFYGYTF	TGTGCCAGCTCACCGGACGTACAGGGCGTCTTCTATGGCTACACCTTC
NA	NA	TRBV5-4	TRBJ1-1	CASSLVGASEAFF	TGTGCCAGCAGCTTGGTGGGGGCCTCTGAAGCTTTCTTT
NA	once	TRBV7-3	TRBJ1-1	CASSLSGNTEAFF	TGTGCCAGCAGCTTAAGCGGGAACACTGAAGCTTTCTTT
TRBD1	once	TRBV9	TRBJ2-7	CASSVTGAWGEQYF	TGTGCCAGCAGCGTGACAGGGGCTTGGGGCGAGCAGTACTTC
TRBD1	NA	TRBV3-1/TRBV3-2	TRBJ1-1	CASSRGQGWTEAFF	TGTGCCAGCAGCCGGGGACAGGGGTGGACTGAAGCTTTCTTT
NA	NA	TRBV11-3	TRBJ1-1	CASSFSNTEAFF	TGTGCCAGCAGCTTTAGTAACACTGAAGCTTTCTTT
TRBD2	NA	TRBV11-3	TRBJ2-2	CASSFSLAGGTNTGELFF	TGTGCCAGCAGCTTTTCCCTAGCGGGGGGGACGAACACCGGGGAGCTGTTTTTT
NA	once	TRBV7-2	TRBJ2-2	CASSLAGPTGTGELFF	TGTGCCAGCAGCTTAGCGGGGCCTACAGGAACCGGGGAGCTGTTTTTT
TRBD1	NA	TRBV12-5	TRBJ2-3	CASARTGLTDTQYF	TGTGCTAGTGCCCGGACAGGGCTCACAGATACGCAGTATTTT
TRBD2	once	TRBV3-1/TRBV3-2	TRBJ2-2	CASRAASGGFSGGELFF	TGTGCCAGCAGGGCCGCCAGCGGGGGGTTCAGTGGAGGGGAGCTGTTTTTT
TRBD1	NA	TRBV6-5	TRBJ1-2	CASRNGRQGYYGYTF	TGTGCCAGCAGAAACGGGCGACAGGGCTACTATGGCTACACCTTC
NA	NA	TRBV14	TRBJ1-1	CASSQVGHYTEAFF	TGTGCCAGCAGCCAAGTGGGGCACTACACTGAAGCTTTCTTT
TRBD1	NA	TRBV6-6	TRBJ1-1	CASSYSGDRVEAFF	TGTGCCAGCAGTTACTCGGGGGACAGGGTAGAAGCTTTCTTT
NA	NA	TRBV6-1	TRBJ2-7	CASSEASLSPRYEQYF	TGTGCCAGCAGTGAAGCTTCGCTCTCCCCGAGGTACGAGCAGTACTTC
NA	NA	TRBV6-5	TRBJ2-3	CASSRLATRTDTQYF	TGTGCCAGCAGCCGGCTAGCGACACGTACAGATACGCAGTATTTT
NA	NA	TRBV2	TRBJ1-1	CASSEIKDSVTNTEAFF	TGTGCCAGCAGTGAAATAAAGGACAGCGTTACGAACACTGAAGCTTTCTTT
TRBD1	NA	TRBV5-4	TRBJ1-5	CASSGGQNQPQHF	TGTGCCAGCAGCGGGGGACAGAATCAGCCCCAGCATTTT
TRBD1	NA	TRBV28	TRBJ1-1	CASSLYGTGGEGNTEAFF	TGTGCCAGCAGTTTATATGGTACAGGGGGCGAGGGGAACACTGAAGCTTTCTTT
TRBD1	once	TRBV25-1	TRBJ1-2	CASSDRGNVYGYTF	TGTGCCAGCTCGGACAGGGGGAACGTCTATGGCTACACCTTC
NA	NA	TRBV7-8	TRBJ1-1	CASSNSGIVMNTEAFF	TGTGCCAGCAGCAATTCAGGGATAGTCATGAACACTGAAGCTTTCTTT
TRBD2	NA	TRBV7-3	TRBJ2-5	CASSSTSGAAAQYF	TGTGCCAGCAGCTCGACTAGCGGTGCAGCGGCCCAGTACTTC
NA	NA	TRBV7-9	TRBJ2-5	CASAGETQYF	TGTGCCAGTGCGGGGGAGACCCAGTACTTC